This T cell receptor beta chain was captured in a study of CD8 T cells in ankylosing spondylitis. CDR1 is MGHRA and CDR2 is YSYEKL in the germline V gene. V was trimmed by 0 bases and J by 5 bases, leaving 7 bases between them. This CDR3 is built from 13 residues. This clonotype was seen repeatedly, ten times or more. MiXCR, applied by TCRdb to the 5' RACE reads, yields one record per CDR3 protein. This sample has some 250,000 distinct CDR3 sequences; 20% to 30% occur once, and the top ten carry 0.61%. The sequencing input was blood, either unsorted or a sorted T cell fraction (not recorded which). The genes are TRBV4-1 and TRBJ2-5; D ambiguous. The TCR sequence derives from a male donor with ankylosing spondylitis or in good health (not recorded which). CDR3 sequence: CASSQDDFETQYF. CDR3 nucleotide sequence: TGCGCCAGCAGCCAAGATGACTTCGAGACCCAGTACTTC.